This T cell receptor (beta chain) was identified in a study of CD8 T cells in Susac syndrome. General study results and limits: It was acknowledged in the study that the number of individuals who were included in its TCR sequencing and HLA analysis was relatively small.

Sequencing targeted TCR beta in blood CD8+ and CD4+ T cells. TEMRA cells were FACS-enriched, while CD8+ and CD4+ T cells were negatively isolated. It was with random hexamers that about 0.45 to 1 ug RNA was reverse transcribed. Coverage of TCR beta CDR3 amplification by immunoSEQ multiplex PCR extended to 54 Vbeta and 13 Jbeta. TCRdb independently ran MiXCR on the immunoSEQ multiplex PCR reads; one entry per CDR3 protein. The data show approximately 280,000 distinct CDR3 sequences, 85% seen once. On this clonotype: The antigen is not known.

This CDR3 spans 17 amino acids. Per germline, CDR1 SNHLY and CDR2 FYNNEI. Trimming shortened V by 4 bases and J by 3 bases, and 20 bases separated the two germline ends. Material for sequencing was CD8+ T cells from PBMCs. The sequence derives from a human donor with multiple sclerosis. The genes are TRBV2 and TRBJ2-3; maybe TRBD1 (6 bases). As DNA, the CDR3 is TGTGCCAGCAGTGGATGGAGCAGGGGACCGCTAACAGATACGCAGTATTTT. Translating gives CASSGWSRGPLTDTQYF.